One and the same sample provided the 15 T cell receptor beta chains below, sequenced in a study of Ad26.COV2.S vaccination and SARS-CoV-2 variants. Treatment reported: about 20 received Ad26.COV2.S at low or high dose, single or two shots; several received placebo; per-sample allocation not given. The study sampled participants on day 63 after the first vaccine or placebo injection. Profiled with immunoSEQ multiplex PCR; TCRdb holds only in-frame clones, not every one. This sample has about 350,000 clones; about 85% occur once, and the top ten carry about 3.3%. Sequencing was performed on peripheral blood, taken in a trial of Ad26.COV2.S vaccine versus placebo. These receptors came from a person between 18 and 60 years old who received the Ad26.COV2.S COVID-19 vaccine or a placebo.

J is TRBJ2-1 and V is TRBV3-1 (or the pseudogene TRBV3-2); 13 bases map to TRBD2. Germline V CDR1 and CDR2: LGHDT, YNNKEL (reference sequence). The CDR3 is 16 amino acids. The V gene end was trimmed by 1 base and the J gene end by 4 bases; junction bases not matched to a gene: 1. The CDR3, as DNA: TGTGCCAGCAGCCAAGTGACTAGCGGGAGGTACAATGAGCAGTTCTTC. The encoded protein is CASSQVTSGRYNEQFF.

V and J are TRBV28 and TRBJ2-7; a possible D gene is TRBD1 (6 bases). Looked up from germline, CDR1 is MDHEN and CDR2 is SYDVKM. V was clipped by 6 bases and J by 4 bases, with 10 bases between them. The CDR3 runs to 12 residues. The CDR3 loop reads CASSRGWYEQYF. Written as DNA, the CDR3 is TGTGCCAGCAGCAGGGGTTGGTACGAGCAGTACTTC.

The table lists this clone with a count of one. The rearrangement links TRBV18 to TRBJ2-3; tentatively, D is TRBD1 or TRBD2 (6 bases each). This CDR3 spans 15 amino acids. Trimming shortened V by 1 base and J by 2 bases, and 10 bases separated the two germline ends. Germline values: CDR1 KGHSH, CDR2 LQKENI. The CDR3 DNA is TGTGCCAGCTCACCACTGGGGGGCACCACAGATACGCAGTATTTT. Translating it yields CASSPLGGTTDTQYF.

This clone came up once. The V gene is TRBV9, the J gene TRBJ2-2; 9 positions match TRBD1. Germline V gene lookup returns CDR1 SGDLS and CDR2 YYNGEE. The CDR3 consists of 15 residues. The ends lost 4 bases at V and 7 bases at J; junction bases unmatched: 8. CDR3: CASSKTTGGVGELFF. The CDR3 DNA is TGTGCCAGCAGCAAGACCACAGGGGGCGTCGGGGAGCTGTTTTTT.

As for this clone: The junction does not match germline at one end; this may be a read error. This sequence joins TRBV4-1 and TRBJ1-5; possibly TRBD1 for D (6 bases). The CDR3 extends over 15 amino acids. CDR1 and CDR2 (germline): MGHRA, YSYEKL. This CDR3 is CASNQGQNLNQPQHF. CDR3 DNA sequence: TGCGCCAGCAACCAAGGACAGAACCTCAATCAGCCCCAGCATTTT.

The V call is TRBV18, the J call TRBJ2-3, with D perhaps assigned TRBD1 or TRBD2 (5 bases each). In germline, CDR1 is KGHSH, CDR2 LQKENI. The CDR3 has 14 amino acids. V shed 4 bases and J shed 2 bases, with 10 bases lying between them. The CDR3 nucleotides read TGTGCCAGCTCACTGGGACGAGACACAGATACGCAGTATTTT. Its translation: CASSLGRDTDTQYF.

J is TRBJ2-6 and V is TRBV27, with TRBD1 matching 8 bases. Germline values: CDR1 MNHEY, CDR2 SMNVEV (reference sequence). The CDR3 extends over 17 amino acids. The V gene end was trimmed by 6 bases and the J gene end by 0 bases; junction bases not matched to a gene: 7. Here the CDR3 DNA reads TGTGCCAGCAGCATGGACAGGGCCTCCTCTGGGGCCAACGTCCTGACTTTC. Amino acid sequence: CASSMDRASSGANVLTF.

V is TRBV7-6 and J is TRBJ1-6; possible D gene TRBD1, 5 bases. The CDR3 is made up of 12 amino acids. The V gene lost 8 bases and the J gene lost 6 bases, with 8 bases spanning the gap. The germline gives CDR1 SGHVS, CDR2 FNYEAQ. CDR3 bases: TGTGCCAGCGGGGACCTTAATTCACCCCTCCACTTT. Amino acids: CASGDLNSPLHF.

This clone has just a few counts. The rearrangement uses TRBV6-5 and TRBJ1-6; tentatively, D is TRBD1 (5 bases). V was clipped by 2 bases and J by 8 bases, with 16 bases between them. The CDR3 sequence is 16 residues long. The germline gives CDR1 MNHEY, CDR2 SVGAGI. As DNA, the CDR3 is TGTGCCAGCAGTTACCGACTCGGGAGGGGAGATTCACCCCTCCACTTT. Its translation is CASSYRLGRGDSPLHF.

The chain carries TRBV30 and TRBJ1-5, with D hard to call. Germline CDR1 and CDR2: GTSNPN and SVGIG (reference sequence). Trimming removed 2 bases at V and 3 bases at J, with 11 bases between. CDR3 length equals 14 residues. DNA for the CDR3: TGTGCCTGGAGTATAGGCGTATACAATCAGCCCCAGCATTTT. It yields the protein CAWSIGVYNQPQHF.

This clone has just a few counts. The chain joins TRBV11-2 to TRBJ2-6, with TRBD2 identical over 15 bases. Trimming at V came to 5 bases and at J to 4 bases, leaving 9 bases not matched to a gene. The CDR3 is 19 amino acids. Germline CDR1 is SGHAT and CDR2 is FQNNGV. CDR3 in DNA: TGTGCCAGCAGCCCTGGACTAGCGGGAGGGGTGAGAGGGGCCAACGTCCTGACTTTC. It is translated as CASSPGLAGGVRGANVLTF.

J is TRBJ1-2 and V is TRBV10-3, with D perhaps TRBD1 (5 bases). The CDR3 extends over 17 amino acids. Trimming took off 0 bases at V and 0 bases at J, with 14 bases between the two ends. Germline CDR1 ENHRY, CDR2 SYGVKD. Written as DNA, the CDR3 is TGTGCCATCAGTGAGTCGGGGCAGAGAGATTCTAACTATGGCTACACCTTC. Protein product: CAISESGQRDSNYGYTF.

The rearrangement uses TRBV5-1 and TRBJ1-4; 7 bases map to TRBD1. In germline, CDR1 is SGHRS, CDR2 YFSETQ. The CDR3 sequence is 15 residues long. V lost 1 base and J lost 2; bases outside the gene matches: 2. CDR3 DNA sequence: TGCGCCAGCAGCTTGACAGGGGTCACTAATGAAAAACTGTTTTTT. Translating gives CASSLTGVTNEKLFF.

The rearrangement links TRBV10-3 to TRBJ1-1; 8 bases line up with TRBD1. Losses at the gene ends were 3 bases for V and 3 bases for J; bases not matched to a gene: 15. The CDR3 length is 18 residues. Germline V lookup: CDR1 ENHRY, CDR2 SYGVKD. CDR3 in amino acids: CAISDKSGGDRRHTEAFF. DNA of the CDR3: TGTGCCATCAGTGACAAATCGGGTGGGGACAGGCGACACACTGAAGCTTTCTTT.

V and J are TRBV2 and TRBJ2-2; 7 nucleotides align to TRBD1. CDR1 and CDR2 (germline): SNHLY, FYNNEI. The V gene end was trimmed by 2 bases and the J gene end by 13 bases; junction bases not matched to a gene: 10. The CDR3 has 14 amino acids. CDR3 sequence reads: CASSEIRGPEGLFF. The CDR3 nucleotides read TGTGCCAGCAGTGAAATAAGGGGGCCGGAAGGGCTGTTTTTT.